This TCR beta chain was found in a study of regulatory T cells in long-lasting Graves disease. According to the study, TCR beta libraries were built with iRepertoire HTBI primers and CDR3-region Arm-PCR. In TCRdb, the multiplex PCR reads were re-called with MiXCR into one record per CDR3 protein. Here the sample spans roughly 500,000 distinct CDR3 sequences, less than 15% being singletons. The time point denotes: newly diagnosed GD, antithyroid drugs for less than 3 months. Scientists built the TCR library using RNA that was extracted from PBMCs. Graves' disease diagnosis relied on American Thyroid Association guidelines. CDR3 length equals 14 residues. Germline CDR1 and CDR2: SGHRS and YFSETQ. Trimming shortened V by 4 bases and J by 2 bases, and 12 bases separated the two germline ends. Study-wide findings and caveats: Favoring TRBV28, TRBJ1-2 and TRBJ2-5 was a feature seen in persistent disease.

In its sample, this clonotype was seen many times. Its target is unknown. The same sample was also used in a study of T cells in Graves' hyperthyroidism and ophthalmopathy. That report notes: HTBI primers were employed in a first-round RT-PCR of the TCR CDR3. In the blood, most expanded thyroid clonotypes above 0.001 appeared as well.

The chain couples TRBV5-1 to TRBJ1-1; no reliable D call. The sample was peripheral blood mononuclear cells (PBMCs), taken at new diagnosis, from a patient treated with antithyroid drugs. The sequence was obtained from a man younger than 45 with Graves disease. CDR3 sequence: CASSTGLLNTEAFF. The CDR3 nucleotides read TGCGCCAGCAGCACGGGTCTTTTAAACACTGAAGCTTTCTTT.